This is a list of T cell receptor beta chains from one sample in a study of blood T cell repertoires in COVID-19. This table comes from immunoSEQ multiplex PCR, and its TCRdb copy is limited to in-frame clones, with some not included. Of around 100,000 clones listed, 75% to 90% were seen once; the top ten hold approximately 0.76%. The sequenced sample was peripheral blood. Every receptor here comes from a woman in her 70s with acute or convalescent COVID-19. Both conserved end residues are part of each CDR3. A D gene is named only where the DNA matches it firmly. Only some rows state a clone size, as once, few, many or a class for expanded clones.

J: TRBJ1-1
size: .
D: TRBD1
V: TRBV6-5
CDR3: CASSQTGLNTEAFF
DNA: TGTGCCAGCAGCCAGACAGGGTTGAACACTGAAGCTTTCTTT

J: TRBJ2-7
size: .
D: TRBD1
V: TRBV6-7
CDR3: CASIRTGLVEQYF
DNA: TGTGCCAGCATTCGGACAGGGTTGGTCGAGCAGTACTTC

J: TRBJ2-7
size: .
D: TRBD1
V: TRBV6-5
CDR3: CASSYSVRDRVGEQYF
DNA: TGTGCCAGCAGTTACTCTGTAAGGGACAGGGTAGGCGAGCAGTACTTC

J: TRBJ2-2
size: once
D: .
V: TRBV19
CDR3: CASSIVDNTGELFF
DNA: TGTGCCAGTAGTATAGTAGATAACACCGGGGAGCTGTTTTTT

J: TRBJ1-6
size: once
D: .
V: TRBV6-1
CDR3: CASSEEGGVSYNSPLHF
DNA: TGTGCCAGCAGTGAAGAGGGGGGGGTCTCCTATAATTCACCCCTCCACTTT

J: TRBJ2-3
size: few
D: TRBD2
V: TRBV6-2/TRBV6-3
CDR3: CASSYAVAGGADTQYF
DNA: TGTGCCAGCAGTTACGCGGTAGCGGGAGGCGCAGATACGCAGTATTTT

J: TRBJ2-3
size: once
D: .
V: TRBV24-1
CDR3: CATSDVGTSTDTQYF
DNA: TGTGCCACCAGTGATGTCGGGACTAGCACAGATACGCAGTATTTT

J: TRBJ2-3
size: .
D: .
V: TRBV10-3
CDR3: CAISPGVSTDTQYF
DNA: TGTGCCATCAGCCCCGGGGTTAGCACAGATACGCAGTATTTT

J: TRBJ1-3
size: .
D: TRBD1
V: TRBV9
CDR3: CASSVAPGGEGNTIYF
DNA: TGTGCCAGCAGCGTAGCCCCAGGGGGCGAAGGAAACACCATATATTTT

J: TRBJ1-6
size: few
D: TRBD1
V: TRBV27
CDR3: CASSPVGTAQIKYNSPLHF
DNA: TGTGCCAGCAGTCCCGTCGGGACAGCCCAAATCAAATATAATTCACCCCTCCACTTT

J: TRBJ2-7
size: .
D: TRBD2
V: TRBV6-5
CDR3: CASTTGGSSGEQYF
DNA: TGTGCTAGCACCACGGGGGGATCCTCGGGCGAGCAGTACTTC

J: TRBJ1-6
size: few
D: .
V: TRBV19
CDR3: CASSISTGRNSPLHF
DNA: TGTGCCAGTAGTATATCGACAGGCAGGAATTCACCCCTCCACTTT

J: TRBJ1-5
size: .
D: TRBD1
V: TRBV7-2
CDR3: CASSLAGTGGFQPQHF
DNA: TGTGCCAGCAGCTTAGCCGGGACAGGGGGGTTTCAGCCCCAGCATTTT

J: TRBJ1-1
size: .
D: TRBD1
V: TRBV19
CDR3: CASSTYGTVTTEAFF
DNA: TGTGCCAGTAGTACATACGGGACAGTAACGACTGAAGCTTTCTTT

J: TRBJ1-3
size: .
D: .
V: TRBV28
CDR3: CASSLSGGYGNTIYF
DNA: TGTGCCAGCAGTTTATCGGGGGGCTACGGAAACACCATATATTTT

J: TRBJ1-5
size: .
D: .
V: TRBV19
CDR3: CASTAVGTGIHF
DNA: .

J: TRBJ2-1
size: .
D: TRBD2
V: TRBV5-4
CDR3: CASSLPGGGEQFF
DNA: TGTGCCAGCAGCCTCCCTGGGGGGGGAGAGCAGTTCTTC

J: TRBJ2-1
size: once
D: .
V: TRBV9
CDR3: CASSVGRGNEQFF
DNA: TGTGCCAGCAGCGTAGGGAGAGGCAATGAGCAGTTCTTC

J: TRBJ2-7
size: .
D: TRBD2
V: TRBV4-2
CDR3: CASSQEGASGRAYEQYF
DNA: TGTGCCAGCAGCCAAGAGGGGGCTAGCGGGAGGGCCTACGAGCAGTACTTC

J: TRBJ2-2
size: .
D: .
V: TRBV6-5
CDR3: CASSYLRVNTGELFF
DNA: TGTGCCAGCAGTTACCTTCGGGTTAACACCGGGGAGCTGTTTTTT